This is a list of T cell receptor beta chains from one sample in a study of T cell responses to AZD1222 COVID-19 vaccine. Sequencing was performed with immunoSEQ multiplex PCR; in TCRdb, only in-frame clones are kept and a portion is missing. The data contain under 85,000 clones, approximately 90% of them seen just once; the ten biggest clones take up about 11%. The specimen was peripheral blood, collected on day 0 of AZD1222 vaccination. The receptors were gathered from an adult in good health. Each CDR3 is given with its conserved first and last residue. D genes are given only for firm matches. Clone size appears in some rows only: once, few, many, or a class for an expanded clone.

cdr3_nt: TGTGCCAGTAGGAAGGTCGGTTCGGTGGTACCCCTCCACTTT; cdr3_aa: CASRKVGSVVPLHF; v_call: TRBV19; clone_size: .; d_call: .; j_call: TRBJ1-6
cdr3_nt: TGTGCCAGCAGACAATACAGGGATGGCTACACCTTC; cdr3_aa: CASRQYRDGYTF; v_call: TRBV6-5; clone_size: .; d_call: .; j_call: TRBJ1-2
cdr3_nt: TGCGCCAGCAGCTTGGGGGACAGCTTGAATGAAAAACTGTTTTTT; cdr3_aa: CASSLGDSLNEKLFF; v_call: TRBV5-1; clone_size: few; d_call: TRBD1; j_call: TRBJ1-4
cdr3_nt: TGTGCCAGCATACGGGACAGGGTGCGAACCGGGGAGCTGTTTTTT; cdr3_aa: CASIRDRVRTGELFF; v_call: TRBV6-5; clone_size: .; d_call: TRBD1; j_call: TRBJ2-2
cdr3_nt: TGCGCCAGCAGCCAAGTTTACCTAGCGGGGTGGATTCAGTACTTC; cdr3_aa: CASSQVYLAGWIQYF; v_call: TRBV4-1; clone_size: medium-sized; d_call: TRBD2; j_call: TRBJ2-4
cdr3_nt: TGTGCCAGTAGTATACGCCCAGGGGGCTATGGCTACACCTTC; cdr3_aa: CASSIRPGGYGYTF; v_call: TRBV19; clone_size: few; d_call: TRBD1; j_call: TRBJ1-2
cdr3_nt: TGCAGCGTTAGTAGCTTGGATACGCAGTATTTT; cdr3_aa: CSVSSLDTQYF; v_call: TRBV29-1; clone_size: .; d_call: .; j_call: TRBJ2-3
cdr3_nt: TGTGCCAGCAGCAAAGGACCCAAACTAGCGCCTTACAATGAGCAGTTCTTC; cdr3_aa: CASSKGPKLAPYNEQFF; v_call: TRBV21-1; clone_size: .; d_call: .; j_call: TRBJ2-1
cdr3_nt: TGTGCCAGCAGCTTTAGCGGGAGAAGGACGGATACGCAGTATTTT; cdr3_aa: CASSFSGRRTDTQYF; v_call: TRBV5-4; clone_size: once; d_call: TRBD2; j_call: TRBJ2-3
cdr3_nt: TGTGCTAGTGGTTTGGTACGTGTTCCACGGGGGATCTATAGCAATCAGCCCCAGCATTTT; cdr3_aa: CASGLVRVPRGIYSNQPQHF; v_call: TRBV12-5; clone_size: .; d_call: .; j_call: TRBJ1-5
cdr3_nt: TGTGCCAGCAGTTTGGAACAGGGGGTCTATCAGCCCCAGCATTTT; cdr3_aa: CASSLEQGVYQPQHF; v_call: TRBV27; clone_size: .; d_call: TRBD1; j_call: TRBJ1-5
cdr3_nt: TGTGCCAGCAGTCTGGGGGGCAGGGAGACCCAGTACTTC; cdr3_aa: CASSLGGRETQYF; v_call: TRBV6-6; clone_size: .; d_call: .; j_call: TRBJ2-5
cdr3_nt: TGTGCCAGCAGTTACTCAGGGACAACTAATGAAAAACTGTTTTTT; cdr3_aa: CASSYSGTTNEKLFF; v_call: TRBV6-5; clone_size: .; d_call: .; j_call: TRBJ1-4
cdr3_nt: TGTGCCAGCAGCTTATCAGGGAGCGTCACCTACGAGCAGTACTTC; cdr3_aa: CASSLSGSVTYEQYF; v_call: TRBV11-2; clone_size: .; d_call: .; j_call: TRBJ2-7
cdr3_nt: TGTGCCTCCGGACAGGGGGCGAACACCGGGGAGCTGTTTTTT; cdr3_aa: CASGQGANTGELFF; v_call: TRBV7-9; clone_size: .; d_call: TRBD1; j_call: TRBJ2-2
cdr3_nt: TGTGCCATCACCATAGCGGGGGGCACCGCAGATACGCAGTATTTT; cdr3_aa: CAITIAGGTADTQYF; v_call: TRBV10-3; clone_size: .; d_call: TRBD2; j_call: TRBJ2-3
cdr3_nt: TGTGCCAGCAGCGAAGGATGGGCAACTAATGAAAAACTGTTTTTT; cdr3_aa: CASSEGWATNEKLFF; v_call: TRBV6-1; clone_size: .; d_call: .; j_call: TRBJ1-4
cdr3_nt: TGTGCCAGCAGCGCGAGGGGCCCGAACACCGGGGAGCTGTTTTTT; cdr3_aa: CASSARGPNTGELFF; v_call: TRBV7-9; clone_size: .; d_call: .; j_call: TRBJ2-2
cdr3_nt: TGCGCCAGCAGCTTGGGACAGGGCAGCACAGATACGCAGTATTTT; cdr3_aa: CASSLGQGSTDTQYF; v_call: TRBV5-1; clone_size: .; d_call: TRBD1; j_call: TRBJ2-3
cdr3_nt: TGTGCCAGCAGCTTAGTGACAGGTCAACTCACTGAAGCTTTCTTT; cdr3_aa: CASSLVTGQLTEAFF; v_call: TRBV11-2; clone_size: .; d_call: .; j_call: TRBJ1-1
cdr3_nt: TGTGCCAGCGGTGGGGGGCCCTTCTCCCTTAGCAATCAGCCCCAGCATTTT; cdr3_aa: CASGGGPFSLSNQPQHF; v_call: TRBV2; clone_size: .; d_call: .; j_call: TRBJ1-5
cdr3_nt: TGTGCCAGCAGCCCGCTCGACCTGAATGAGCAGTTCTTC; cdr3_aa: CASSPLDLNEQFF; v_call: TRBV11-2; clone_size: .; d_call: .; j_call: TRBJ2-1
cdr3_nt: TGTGCCAGCAGCCAATCGGGTACTGGAAACACCATATATTTT; cdr3_aa: CASSQSGTGNTIYF; v_call: TRBV3-1/TRBV3-2; clone_size: .; d_call: .; j_call: TRBJ1-3
cdr3_nt: TGTGCCACCAGCATGGGAGGGAGCTATGGCTACACCTTC; cdr3_aa: CATSMGGSYGYTF; v_call: TRBV15; clone_size: .; d_call: .; j_call: TRBJ1-2
cdr3_nt: TGTGCCTGGAACCGGGACAGGGGCCGCCGGGGGCTCCACTTT; cdr3_aa: CAWNRDRGRRGLHF; v_call: TRBV30; clone_size: few; d_call: TRBD1; j_call: TRBJ1-6
cdr3_nt: TGTGCCAGCAGTTTTAACACGGGAGCTCCCTACGAGCAGTACTTC; cdr3_aa: CASSFNTGAPYEQYF; v_call: TRBV6-5; clone_size: .; d_call: .; j_call: TRBJ2-7
cdr3_nt: TGTGCCAGCAGCTTAGGCGTTCAGCCCCAGCATTTT; cdr3_aa: CASSLGVQPQHF; v_call: TRBV13; clone_size: .; d_call: .; j_call: TRBJ1-5
cdr3_nt: TGTGCCAGCAGTTTAGGGATAGACACTGAAGCTTTCTTT; cdr3_aa: CASSLGIDTEAFF; v_call: TRBV12-3/TRBV12-4; clone_size: .; d_call: .; j_call: TRBJ1-1